What follows describes a single T cell receptor (beta chain). Assay: immunoSEQ multiplex PCR; the TCRdb copy retains only in-frame clones and omits some. The sample shows over 250,000 clones, over 80% of them seen only once. There are 14 residues in the CDR3. Unmatched junction bases numbered 4, after V lost 4 bases and J lost 5 bases. Germline CDR1 is SNHLY and CDR2 is FYNNEI. This sample was taken from a study of blood T cell repertoires in COVID-19. Material for sequencing was PBMCs or T cells enriched from blood (not recorded which). This TCR was sampled from a woman under 30 who had recovered from COVID-19. The J gene is TRBJ2-7, the V gene TRBV2; 11 bases line up with TRBD1. DNA of the CDR3: TGTGCCAGCAGTGCGGGGACAGGGGGACACGAGCAGTACTTC. Translating gives CASSAGTGGHEQYF.